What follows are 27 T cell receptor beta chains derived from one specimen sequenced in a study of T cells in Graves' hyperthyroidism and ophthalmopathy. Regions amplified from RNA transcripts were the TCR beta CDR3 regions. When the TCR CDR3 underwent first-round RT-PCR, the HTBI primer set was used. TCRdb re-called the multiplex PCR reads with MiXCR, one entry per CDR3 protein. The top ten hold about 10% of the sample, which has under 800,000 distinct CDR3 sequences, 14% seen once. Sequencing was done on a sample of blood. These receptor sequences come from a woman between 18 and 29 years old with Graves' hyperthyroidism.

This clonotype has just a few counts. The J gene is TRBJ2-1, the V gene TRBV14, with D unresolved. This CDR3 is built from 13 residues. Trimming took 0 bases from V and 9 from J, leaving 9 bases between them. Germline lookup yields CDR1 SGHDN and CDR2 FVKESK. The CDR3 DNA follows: TGTGCCAGCAGCCAAGATCCAGTACCTGAGCAGTTCTTC. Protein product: CASSQDPVPEQFF.

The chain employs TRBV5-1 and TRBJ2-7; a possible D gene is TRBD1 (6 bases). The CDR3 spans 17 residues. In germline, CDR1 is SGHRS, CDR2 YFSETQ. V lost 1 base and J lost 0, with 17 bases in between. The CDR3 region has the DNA TGCGCCAGCAGCTTGACAGGGTTCGGGCAGGGCTCCTACGAGCAGTACTTC. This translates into CASSLTGFGQGSYEQYF.

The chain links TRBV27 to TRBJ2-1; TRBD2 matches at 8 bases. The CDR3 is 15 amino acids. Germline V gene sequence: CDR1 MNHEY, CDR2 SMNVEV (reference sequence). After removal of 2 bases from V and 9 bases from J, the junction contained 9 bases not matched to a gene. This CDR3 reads CASSLTSGSGGEQFF. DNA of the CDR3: TGTGCCAGCAGTTTAACCAGCGGGAGTGGGGGTGAGCAGTTCTTC.

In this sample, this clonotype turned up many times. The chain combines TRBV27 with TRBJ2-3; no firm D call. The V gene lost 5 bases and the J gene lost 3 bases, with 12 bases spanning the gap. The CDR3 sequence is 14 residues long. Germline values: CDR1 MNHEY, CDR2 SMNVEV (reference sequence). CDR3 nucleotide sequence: TGTGCCAGCAGTCCGTCGACCCGAACAGATACGCAGTATTTT. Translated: CASSPSTRTDTQYF.

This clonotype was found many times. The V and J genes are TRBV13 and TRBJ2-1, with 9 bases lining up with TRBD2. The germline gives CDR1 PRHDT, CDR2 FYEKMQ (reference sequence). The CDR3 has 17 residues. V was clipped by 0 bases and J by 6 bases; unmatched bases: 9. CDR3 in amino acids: CASSLGMAGGPINEQFF. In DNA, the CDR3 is TGTGCCAGCAGCTTAGGGATGGCGGGAGGGCCTATCAATGAGCAGTTCTTC.

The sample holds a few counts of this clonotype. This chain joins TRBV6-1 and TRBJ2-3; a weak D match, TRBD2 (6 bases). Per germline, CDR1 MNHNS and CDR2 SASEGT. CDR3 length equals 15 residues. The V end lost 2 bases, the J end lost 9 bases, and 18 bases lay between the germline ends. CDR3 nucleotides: TGTGCCAGCAGTGAATCCCAGGAGGGTGGGGTAACGCAGTATTTT. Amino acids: CASSESQEGGVTQYF.

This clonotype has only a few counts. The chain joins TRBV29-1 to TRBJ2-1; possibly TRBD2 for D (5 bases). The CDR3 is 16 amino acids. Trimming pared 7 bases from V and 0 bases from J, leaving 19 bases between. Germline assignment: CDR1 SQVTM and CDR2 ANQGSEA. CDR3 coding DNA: TGCAGCGCCCAAGGAAACCAGCGGAGCTCCTACAATGAGCAGTTCTTC. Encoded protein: CSAQGNQRSSYNEQFF.

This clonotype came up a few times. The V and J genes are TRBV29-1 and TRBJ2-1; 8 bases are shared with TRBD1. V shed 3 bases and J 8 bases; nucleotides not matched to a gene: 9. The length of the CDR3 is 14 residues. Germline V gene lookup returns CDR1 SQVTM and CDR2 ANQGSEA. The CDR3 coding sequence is TGCAGCGTTGAGGAGGACAGGGTTGGGTATGAGCAGTTCTTC. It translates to CSVEEDRVGYEQFF.

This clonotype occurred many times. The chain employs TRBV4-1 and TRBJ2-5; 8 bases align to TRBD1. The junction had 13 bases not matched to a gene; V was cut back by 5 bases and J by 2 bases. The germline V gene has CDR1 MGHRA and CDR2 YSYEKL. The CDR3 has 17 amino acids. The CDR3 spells CASSSRFRTGKQETQYF. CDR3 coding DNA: TGCGCCAGCAGCAGCCGCTTCCGGACAGGGAAACAAGAGACCCAGTACTTC.

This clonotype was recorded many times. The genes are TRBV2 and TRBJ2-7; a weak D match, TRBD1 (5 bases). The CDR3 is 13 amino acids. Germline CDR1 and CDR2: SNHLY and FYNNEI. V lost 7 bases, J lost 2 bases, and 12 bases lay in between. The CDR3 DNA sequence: TGTGCCAGCAATAGGGGTTTCACCTACGAGCAGTACTTC. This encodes CASNRGFTYEQYF.

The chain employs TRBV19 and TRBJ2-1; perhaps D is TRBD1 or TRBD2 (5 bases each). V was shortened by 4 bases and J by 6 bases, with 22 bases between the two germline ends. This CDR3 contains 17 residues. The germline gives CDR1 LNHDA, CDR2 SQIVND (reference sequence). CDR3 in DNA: TGTGCCAGTAGTAGGAAACCGGGACCCATTAAGGGCAATGAGCAGTTCTTC. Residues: CASSRKPGPIKGNEQFF.

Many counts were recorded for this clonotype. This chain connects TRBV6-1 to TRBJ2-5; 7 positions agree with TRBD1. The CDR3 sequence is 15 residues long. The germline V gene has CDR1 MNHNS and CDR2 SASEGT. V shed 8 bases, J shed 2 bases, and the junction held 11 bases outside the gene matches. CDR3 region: CASHAPGTAQETQYF. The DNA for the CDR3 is TGTGCCAGCCACGCTCCGGGGACAGCACAAGAGACCCAGTACTTC.

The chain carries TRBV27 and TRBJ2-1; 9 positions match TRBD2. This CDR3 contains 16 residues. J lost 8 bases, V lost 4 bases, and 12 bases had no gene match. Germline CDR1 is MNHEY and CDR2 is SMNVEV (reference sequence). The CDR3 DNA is TGTGCCAGCAGTTCCGGGACTAGCCTAAATTTCGATGAGCAGTTCTTC. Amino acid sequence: CASSSGTSLNFDEQFF.

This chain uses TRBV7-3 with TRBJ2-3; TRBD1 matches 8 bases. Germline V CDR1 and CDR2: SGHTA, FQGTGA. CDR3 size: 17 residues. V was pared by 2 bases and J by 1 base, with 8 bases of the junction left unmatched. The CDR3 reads CASSLRPGGLGTDTQYF. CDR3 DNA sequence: TGTGCCAGCAGCTTACGACCAGGGGGCTTGGGCACAGATACGCAGTATTTT. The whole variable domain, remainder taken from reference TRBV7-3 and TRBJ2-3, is GAGVSQTPSNKVTEKGKYVELRCDPISGHTALYWYRQSLGQGPEFLIYFQGTGAADDSGLPNDRFFAVRPEGSVSTLKIQRTERGDSAVYLCASSLRPGGLGTDTQYFGPGTRLTVL.

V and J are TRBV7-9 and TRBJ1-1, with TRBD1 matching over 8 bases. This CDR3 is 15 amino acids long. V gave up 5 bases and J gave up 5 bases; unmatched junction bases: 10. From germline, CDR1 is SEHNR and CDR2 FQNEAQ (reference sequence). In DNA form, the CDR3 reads TGTGCCAGCAGCCAAATTACAGGGGGAGGAACTGAAGCTTTCTTT. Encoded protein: CASSQITGGGTEAFF.

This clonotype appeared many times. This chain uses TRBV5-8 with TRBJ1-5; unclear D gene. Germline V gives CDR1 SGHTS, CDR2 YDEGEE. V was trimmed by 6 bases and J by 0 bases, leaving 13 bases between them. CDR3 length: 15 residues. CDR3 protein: CASMLWLNSNQPQHF. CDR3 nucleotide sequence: TGTGCCAGCATGTTATGGTTAAATAGCAATCAGCCCCAGCATTTT. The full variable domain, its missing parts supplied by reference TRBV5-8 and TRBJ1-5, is EAGVTQSPTHLIKTRGQQATLRCSPISGHTSVYWYQQALGLGLQFLLWYDEGEERNRGNFPPRFSGRQFPNYSSELNVNALELEDSALYLCASMLWLNSNQPQHFGDGTRLSIL.

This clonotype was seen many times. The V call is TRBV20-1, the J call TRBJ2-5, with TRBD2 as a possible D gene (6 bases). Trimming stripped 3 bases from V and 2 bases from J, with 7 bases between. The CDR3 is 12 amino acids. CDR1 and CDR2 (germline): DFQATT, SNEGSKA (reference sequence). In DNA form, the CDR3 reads TGCAGTGCTAGGGGACTGCAAGAGACCCAGTACTTC. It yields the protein CSARGLQETQYF.

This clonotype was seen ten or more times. CDR3 nucleotide sequence: TGTGCCAGCAGCTCGCTCCGCTCTAAGAGGGGGCTAGCTAACTATGGCTACACCTTC. This codes for CASSSLRSKRGLANYGYTF. This sequence joins TRBV28 and TRBJ1-2; 7 bases are shared with TRBD1. CDR1 is MDHEN, CDR2 SYDVKM, per germline. V gave up 6 bases and J gave up 0 bases; unmatched junction bases: 19. The CDR3 has 19 amino acids.

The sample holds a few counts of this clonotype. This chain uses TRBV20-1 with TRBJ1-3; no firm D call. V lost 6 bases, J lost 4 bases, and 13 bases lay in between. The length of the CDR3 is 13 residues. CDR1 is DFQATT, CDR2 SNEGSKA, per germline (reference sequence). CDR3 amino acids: CSANSRWGNTIYF. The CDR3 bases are TGCAGTGCGAACTCTAGGTGGGGAAACACCATATATTTT.

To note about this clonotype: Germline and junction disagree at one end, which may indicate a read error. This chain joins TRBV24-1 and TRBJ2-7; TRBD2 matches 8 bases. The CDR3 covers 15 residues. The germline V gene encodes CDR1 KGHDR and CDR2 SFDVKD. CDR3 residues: CATSDFAGGVDERYF. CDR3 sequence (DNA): TGTGCCACCAGTGATTTTGCGGGAGGTGTTGACGAGCGGTACTTC.

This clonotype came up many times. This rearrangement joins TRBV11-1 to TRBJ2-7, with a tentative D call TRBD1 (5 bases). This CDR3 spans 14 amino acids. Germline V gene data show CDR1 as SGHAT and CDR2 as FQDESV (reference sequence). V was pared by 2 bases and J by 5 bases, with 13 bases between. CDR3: CASSLWVGADEQYF. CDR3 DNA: TGTGCCAGCAGCTTATGGGTTGGGGCAGACGAGCAGTACTTC.

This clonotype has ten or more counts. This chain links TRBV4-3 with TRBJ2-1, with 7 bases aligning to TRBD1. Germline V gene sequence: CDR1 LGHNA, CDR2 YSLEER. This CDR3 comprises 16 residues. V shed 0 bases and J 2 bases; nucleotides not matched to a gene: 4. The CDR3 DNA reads TGCGCCAGCAGCCAAGATGGGCAGGGGGCCTACAATGAGCAGTTCTTC. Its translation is CASSQDGQGAYNEQFF.

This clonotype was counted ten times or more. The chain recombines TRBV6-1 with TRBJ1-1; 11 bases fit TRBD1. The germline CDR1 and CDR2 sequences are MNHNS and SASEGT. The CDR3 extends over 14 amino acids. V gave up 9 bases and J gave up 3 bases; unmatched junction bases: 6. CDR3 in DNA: TGTGCCAGTACGGACAGGGGGCTGCACACTGAAGCTTTCTTT. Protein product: CASTDRGLHTEAFF.

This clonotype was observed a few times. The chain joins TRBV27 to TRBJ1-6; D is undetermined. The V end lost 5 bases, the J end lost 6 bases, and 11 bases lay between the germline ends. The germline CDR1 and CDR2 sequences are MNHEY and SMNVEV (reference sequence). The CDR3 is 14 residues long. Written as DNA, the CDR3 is TGTGCCAGCAGTCTCGAGAGAGTTAATTCACCCCTCCACTTT. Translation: CASSLERVNSPLHF.

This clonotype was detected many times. This CDR3 reads CASSFQVGVYEQYF. In DNA, the CDR3 is TGTGCCAGCAGCTTTCAGGTCGGAGTCTACGAGCAGTACTTC. The chain links TRBV5-6 to TRBJ2-7; D uncertain. V was clipped by 2 bases and J by 3 bases, with 12 bases between them. Germline assignment: CDR1 SGHDT and CDR2 YYEEEE. This CDR3 is built from 14 residues.

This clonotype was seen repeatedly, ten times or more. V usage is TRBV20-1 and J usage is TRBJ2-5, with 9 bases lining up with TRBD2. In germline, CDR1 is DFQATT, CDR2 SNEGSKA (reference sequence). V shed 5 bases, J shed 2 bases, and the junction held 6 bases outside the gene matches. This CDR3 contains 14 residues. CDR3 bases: TGCAGTGCTGCCGGGACTAGCCCTCAAGAGACCCAGTACTTC. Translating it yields CSAAGTSPQETQYF.

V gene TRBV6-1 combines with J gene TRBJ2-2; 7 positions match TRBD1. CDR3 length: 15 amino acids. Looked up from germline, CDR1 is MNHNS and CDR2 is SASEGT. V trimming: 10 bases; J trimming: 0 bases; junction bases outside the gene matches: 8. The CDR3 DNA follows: TGTGCCACCGAGCCGGGACAGACGAACACCGGGGAGCTGTTTTTT. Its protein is CATEPGQTNTGELFF.